These 15 T cell receptor beta chains were all obtained from the same sample, sequenced in a study of PD-1 blockade in mismatch repair-deficient tumors. Sequencing was performed with immunoSEQ multiplex PCR; in TCRdb, only in-frame clones are kept and a portion is missing. The table lists about 9,800 clones, about 86% of them singletons. Their antigens are not known. Time point indicated: approximately nine-day in vitro stimulation with candidate neoantigen peptide 2. The specimen comprised cells cultured in vitro, sampled from a patient treated with pembrolizumab. The origin of the receptors is an adult with mismatch repair-deficient cancer.

The chain joins TRBV4-1 to TRBJ2-2; TRBD2 aligns across 7 bases. There are 17 residues in the CDR3. From germline, CDR1 is MGHRA and CDR2 YSYEKL. V shed 0 bases, J shed 2 bases, and the junction held 6 bases outside the gene matches. The CDR3 bases are TGCGCCAGCAGCCAAGACGAACTAGCGATTAACACCGGGGAGCTGTTTTTT. Translating it yields CASSQDELAINTGELFF.

The V and J genes are TRBV19 and TRBJ1-3, with D perhaps TRBD1 (6 bases). Trimming shortened V by 5 bases and J by 3 bases, and 11 bases separated the two germline ends. CDR3 length: 14 residues. Germline CDR1 LNHDA, CDR2 SQIVND (reference sequence). CDR3: CASSAGGHGNTIYF. For the CDR3, the DNA is TGTGCCAGTAGTGCCGGGGGCCATGGAAACACCATATATTTT. The whole variable domain, remainder taken from reference TRBV19 and TRBJ1-3, is DGGITQSPKYLFRKEGQNVTLSCEQNLNHDAMYWYRQDPGQGLRLIYYSQIVNDFQKGDIAEGYSVSREKKESFPLTVTSAQKNPTAFYLCASSAGGHGNTIYFGEGSWLTVV.

V and J are TRBV2 and TRBJ1-1; D gene unclear. Germline CDR1 SNHLY, CDR2 FYNNEI. V lost 6 bases to trimming and J lost 2 bases, with 10 bases between them. The CDR3 sequence is 13 residues long. The CDR3 here is CASREDYNTEAFF. The CDR3 nucleotides read TGTGCCAGCAGAGAGGACTACAACACTGAAGCTTTCTTT.

J is TRBJ1-2 and V is TRBV7-9; D unclear. Germline V gene data show CDR1 as SEHNR and CDR2 as FQNEAQ (reference sequence). This CDR3 region has 13 residues. V was clipped by 5 bases and J by 4 bases, with 11 bases between them. This CDR3 reads CASSLSGSYGYTF. In DNA form, the CDR3 reads TGTGCCAGCAGCCTCTCCGGGAGCTATGGCTACACCTTC.

The rearrangement uses TRBV18 and TRBJ1-2; 7 nucleotides match TRBD1. CDR3 size: 16 residues. Per the germline V gene, CDR1 is KGHSH and CDR2 is LQKENI. Losses at the gene ends were 3 bases for V and 5 bases for J; bases not matched to a gene: 12. The CDR3: CASSPGRGQAAYGYTF. The CDR3 DNA reads as TGTGCCAGCTCACCTGGAAGGGGGCAGGCCGCGTATGGCTACACCTTC.

To note about this clone: One junction end does not reproduce the germline sequence, and a read error may be involved. This sequence joins TRBV6-6 and TRBJ1-3; D is unresolved. Germline V gives CDR1 MNHNY, CDR2 SVGAGI (reference sequence). The CDR3 spans 12 residues. CDR3 sequence: CASSYPGNTIYF. In DNA, the CDR3 is TGTGCCAGCAGTTACCCTGGGAACACCATATATTTT.

The chain employs TRBV4-2 and TRBJ1-1, with no clear D. V was pared by 0 bases and J by 4 bases, with 18 bases between. CDR1 is LGHNA, CDR2 YNFKEQ, per germline. CDR3 length: 17 amino acids. The CDR3 nucleotides read TGTGCCAGCAGCCAAGATAGGGCAGCTCACGAGGGCACTGAAGCTTTCTTT. This codes for CASSQDRAAHEGTEAFF.

The chain uses TRBV11-2 and TRBJ2-1; 9 bases are shared with TRBD2. Unmatched junction bases numbered 17, after V lost 3 bases and J lost 8 bases. Germline CDR1 reads SGHAT; CDR2 reads FQNNGV. The CDR3 consists of 18 residues. The CDR3 nucleotides are TGTGCCAGCAGCTTTAATTTTGGCGGGAGGGTTACATACTATGAGCAGTTCTTC. This gives the protein CASSFNFGGRVTYYEQFF. The full variable domain, in which reference TRBV11-2 and TRBJ2-1 provide the parts outside the CDR3, is EAGVAQSPRYKIIEKRQSVAFWCNPISGHATLYWYQQILGQGPKLLIQFQNNGVVDDSQLPKDRFSAERLKGVDSTLKIQPAKLEDSAVYLCASSFNFGGRVTYYEQFFGPGTRLTVL.

V is TRBV19 and J is TRBJ1-1, with D perhaps TRBD1 (5 bases). The CDR3 loop spans 13 amino acids. V lost 8 bases, J lost 4 bases, and 14 bases lay in between. The germline V gene encodes CDR1 LNHDA and CDR2 SQIVND (reference sequence). CDR3 bases: TGTGCCAGTGTTTTTGAGGGGCGCACTGAAGCTTTCTTT. It codes for CASVFEGRTEAFF.

This clone was seen a single time. The chain employs TRBV6-5 and TRBJ2-1, with D possibly being TRBD1 or TRBD2 (5 bases each). Germline CDR1 MNHEY, CDR2 SVGAGI. The CDR3 runs to 15 residues. Trimming pared 3 bases from V and 2 bases from J, leaving 11 bases between. The CDR3 bases are TGTGCCAGCAGTTATGGGGGAGTCACCTACAATGAGCAGTTCTTC. Translation gives CASSYGGVTYNEQFF.

The J gene is TRBJ1-4, the V gene TRBV28; D not resolved. Germline CDR1 and CDR2: MDHEN and SYDVKM. Deletions cut 0 bases from V and 2 bases from J, with 13 bases between. The CDR3 consists of 17 residues. The CDR3 region has the DNA TGTGCCAGCAGTTTATGGAGTTTGGGGTTGACTAATGAAAAACTGTTTTTT. Protein: CASSLWSLGLTNEKLFF.

The V gene is TRBV2, the J gene TRBJ2-2; no clear D. V was pared by 2 bases and J by 0 bases, with 4 bases between. This CDR3 region has 14 residues. Germline CDR1 SNHLY, CDR2 FYNNEI. The CDR3: CASSELTNTGELFF. The CDR3 region has the DNA TGTGCCAGCAGTGAACTTACGAACACCGGGGAGCTGTTTTTT. The whole variable domain, filled in from reference TRBV2 and TRBJ2-2, reads EPEVTQTPSHQVTQMGQEVILRCVPISNHLYFYWYRQILGQKVEFLVSFYNNEISEKSEIFDDQFSVERPDGSNFTLKIRSTKLEDSAMYFCASSELTNTGELFFGEGSRLTVL.

CDR3 DNA: TGCGCCAGCAGCTTGGCCAGGATAACAGGGGAACCAAACGCTGGAAAACTGTTTTTT. Translated, it gives CASSLARITGEPNAGKLFF. The rearrangement links TRBV5-1 to TRBJ1-4, with 7 bases matching TRBD1. Losses at the gene ends were 0 bases for V and 10 bases for J; bases not matched to a gene: 21. Germline V gene lookup returns CDR1 SGHRS and CDR2 YFSETQ. The CDR3 sequence is 19 residues long.

This sequence joins TRBV10-2 and TRBJ1-1, with D tentatively TRBD1 (5 bases). The CDR3 loop spans 11 amino acids. Germline assignment: CDR1 WSHSY and CDR2 SAAADI. V lost 4 bases to trimming and J lost 8 bases, with 8 bases between them. DNA of the CDR3: TGCGCCAGCAGTGGAGGGGTAGAAGCTTTCTTT. It yields the protein CASSGGVEAFF.

This rearrangement joins TRBV11-2 to TRBJ2-7, with 16 bases that match TRBD2. CDR3 size: 16 residues. Looked up from germline, CDR1 is SGHAT and CDR2 is FQNNGV. The ends lost 4 bases at V and 4 bases at J; junction bases unmatched: 4. CDR3 residues: CASSSGTSGRVYEQYF. CDR3 coding DNA: TGTGCCAGCAGCTCCGGGACTAGCGGGAGGGTTTACGAGCAGTACTTC.